What follows are 2 T cell receptor beta chains derived from one specimen sequenced in a study of vaccination and CD4 T cells after COVID-19 (dated by TCRdb to between 2020 and 2023). The library came from PCR. TCRdb shows the sequencer as Illumina iSeq 100. DNA from cultured CD4+ T cells underwent TCR sequencing with the Oncomine TCR Beta short-read assay at the Johns Hopkins FTIC core. Clones were called with MiXCR by TCRdb after fastp trimmed the public reads at Q25, and only in-frame beta chains were retained. For every CDR3 protein sequence, its rows merge into one entry that carries the most common genes and DNA. This sample is represented by roughly 20,000 distinct CDR3 sequences; roughly 47% of them were singletons. The ten largest make up 26% of the sample. The treatment or condition label, read with the paper, signifies: approximately nine-day PBMC culture with coronavirus spike peptide pools or control peptides (ViraFEST assay).

Which antigens these TCRs recognize remains unknown. This material consisted of CD4+ T cells from blood, cultured in vitro, taken before SARS-CoV-2 vaccination. The receptors shown here come from a human donor who had recovered from COVID-19.

This clonotype was detected a few times. V is TRBV11-1 and J is TRBJ1-1, with D maybe TRBD1 (5 bases). Germline assignment: CDR1 SGHAT and CDR2 FQDESV (reference sequence). V was pared by 3 bases and J by 3 bases, with 11 bases between. The CDR3 spans 14 residues. The CDR3 loop is CASSLQAGDTEAFF. The DNA of the CDR3 is TGTGCCAGCAGCTTGCAGGCGGGGGACACTGAAGCTTTCTTT. Variable domain in full (rest from reference TRBV11-1 and TRBJ1-1): EAEVAQSPRYKITEKSQAVAFWCDPISGHATLYWYRQILGQGPELLVQFQDESVVDDSQLPKDRFSAERLKGVDSTLKIQPAELGDSAMYLCASSLQAGDTEAFFGQGTRLTVV.

This clonotype was seen a few times. The CDR3 DNA follows: TGTGCCAGCAAAAACAGGGGAGGTCAGCCCCAGCATTTT. Translating gives CASKNRGGQPQHF. The chain is built from TRBV2 and TRBJ1-5; the match to TRBD1 covers 7 bases. Trimming cost V 7 bases and J 6 bases; bases outside gene matches: 6. Germline V gene lookup returns CDR1 SNHLY and CDR2 FYNNEI. The CDR3 is made up of 13 amino acids.